This entry is about one TCR beta chain. The sample is drawn from a study of T cell responses to AZD1222 COVID-19 vaccine. Per the germline V gene, CDR1 is SQVTM and CDR2 is ANQGSEA. CDR3 size: 12 residues. Trimming took off 3 bases at V and 5 bases at J, with 10 bases between the two ends. Some clones are missing from TCRdb's copy, which holds only in-frame ones; the method was immunoSEQ multiplex PCR. The table shows under 150,000 clones, with 92% occurring only once. This receptor was taken from an adult in good health. The chain joins TRBV29-1 to TRBJ1-1; D unresolved. The sequences come from peripheral blood, collected on day 0 of AZD1222 vaccination. Here the CDR3 DNA reads TGCAGCGTTGATTCCGGGAGGACTGAAGCTTTCTTT. Protein product: CSVDSGRTEAFF.